These 14 T cell receptor beta chains were sequenced from one sample in a study of blood T cell repertoires in COVID-19. Produced via immunoSEQ multiplex PCR; TCRdb's table is partial and in-frame only. This sample has 100,000 to 150,000 clones, with roughly 69% found just once. Sequenced sample: peripheral blood. Every receptor here comes from a woman aged 70 to 79 with acute or convalescent COVID-19.

The chain links TRBV5-1 to TRBJ1-1; a weak D match, TRBD1 (5 bases). V lost 4 bases to trimming and J lost 0 bases, with 10 bases between them. Germline V gene lookup returns CDR1 SGHRS and CDR2 YFSETQ. This CDR3 is built from 14 residues. The CDR3 sequence: CASSPGLMNTEAFF. In DNA, the CDR3 is TGCGCCAGCAGCCCGGGACTGATGAACACTGAAGCTTTCTTT.

In this sample, this clone turned up once. V and J are TRBV6-1 and TRBJ2-3; no reliable D call. This CDR3 contains 14 residues. The germline gives CDR1 MNHNS, CDR2 SASEGT. V was trimmed by 2 bases and J by 3 bases, leaving 9 bases between them. The CDR3 loop reads CASSEQVGTDTQYF. In nucleotides, the CDR3 is TGTGCCAGCAGTGAACAGGTTGGAACAGATACGCAGTATTTT.

The rearrangement links TRBV2 to TRBJ2-1; TRBD1 aligns across 9 bases. The length of the CDR3 is 16 residues. Trimming at V came to 5 bases and at J to 5 bases, leaving 10 bases not matched to a gene. CDR1 is SNHLY, CDR2 FYNNEI, per germline. CDR3 loop: CASSKLTGGANNEQFF. CDR3 DNA: TGTGCCAGCAGTAAATTGACAGGGGGGGCTAACAATGAGCAGTTCTTC. Supplemented by reference TRBV2 and TRBJ2-1, the full variable domain reads EPEVTQTPSHQVTQMGQEVILRCVPISNHLYFYWYRQILGQKVEFLVSFYNNEISEKSEIFDDQFSVERPDGSNFTLKIRSTKLEDSAMYFCASSKLTGGANNEQFFGPGTRLTVL.

This clone appeared a few times. The genes are TRBV27 and TRBJ2-3; 9 bases line up with TRBD2. The CDR3 has 18 amino acids. Germline trimming cut 2 bases from V and 5 bases from J; bases unmatched to any gene: 14. Germline V lookup: CDR1 MNHEY, CDR2 SMNVEV (reference sequence). Here the CDR3 DNA reads TGTGCCAGCAGTTTACGCCCTTCGTTAGCGGGAGCGGGAGATACGCAGTATTTT. As protein: CASSLRPSLAGAGDTQYF.

The rearrangement uses TRBV5-1 and TRBJ2-5; TRBD2 might be the D (5 bases). CDR3 length: 15 residues. Trimming took 4 bases from V and 5 from J, leaving 18 bases between them. Germline assignment: CDR1 SGHRS and CDR2 YFSETQ. The CDR3 sequence is CASSTNSGIRETQYF. CDR3 coding DNA: TGCGCCAGCAGCACAAACTCGGGAATCAGGGAGACCCAGTACTTC.

The V call is TRBV5-8, the J call TRBJ1-3; D is perhaps TRBD1 (6 bases). Germline V gene sequence: CDR1 SGHTS, CDR2 YDEGEE. V was pared by 2 bases and J by 0 bases, with 9 bases between. The CDR3 is 15 amino acids. The CDR3 region has the DNA TGTGCCAGCAGCTTCGGACAGTACTCTGGAAACACCATATATTTT. Its protein is CASSFGQYSGNTIYF.

The chain joins TRBV6-1 to TRBJ1-5, with TRBD1 matching 7 bases. Germline lookup yields CDR1 MNHNS and CDR2 SASEGT. V trimming: 2 bases; J trimming: 4 bases; junction bases outside the gene matches: 5. The CDR3 is made up of 15 amino acids. DNA for the CDR3: TGTGCCAGCAGTGAAATGGGACAGCCAAATCAGCCCCAGCATTTT. Translated, it gives CASSEMGQPNQPQHF.

This clone was picked up a small number of times. The chain combines TRBV4-3 with TRBJ2-1; a possible D gene is TRBD2 (6 bases). The CDR3 loop spans 15 amino acids. In germline, CDR1 is LGHNA, CDR2 YSLEER. V lost 0 bases, J lost 1 base, and 7 bases lay in between. CDR3 amino acids: CASSQEGGSYNEQFF. DNA of the CDR3: TGCGCCAGCAGCCAAGAGGGGGGATCCTACAATGAGCAGTTCTTC.

This clone was recorded a few times. The CDR3 DNA reads as TGTGCCAGCAGTGGCGGGGGGGAAGCGTACAATGAGCAGTTCTTC. It encodes CASSGGGEAYNEQFF. The chain has TRBV6-4 and TRBJ2-1; 9 bases are a match to TRBD2. The CDR3 is 15 amino acids. CDR1 is MRHNA and CDR2 is SNTAGT in the germline V gene. Trimming removed 4 bases from V and 4 bases from J; junction bases left unmatched: 5.

The chain is built from TRBV3-1 (or the pseudogene TRBV3-2) and TRBJ2-7; a possible D gene is TRBD2 (6 bases). Between the trimmed V and J ends, which lost 4 bases and 1 base, there was a span of 11 bases. CDR1 and CDR2 from the germline V gene are LGHDT and YNNKEL (reference sequence). CDR3 length: 14 residues. CDR3 nucleotides: TGTGCCAGCAGCCCCCTCGGGGGATCCTACGAGCAGTACTTC. This codes for CASSPLGGSYEQYF.

This chain links TRBV10-2 with TRBJ1-2; TRBD1 might be the D (6 bases). The CDR3 contains 13 residues. Trimming shortened V by 2 bases and J by 6 bases, and 10 bases separated the two germline ends. Germline values: CDR1 WSHSY, CDR2 SAAADI. CDR3 region: CASSEVAGDGYTF. The CDR3 DNA reads as TGCGCCAGCAGTGAGGTAGCAGGGGATGGCTACACCTTC.

The chain has TRBV5-1 and TRBJ1-5; D gene uncertain. Trimming cost V 3 bases and J 3 bases, with 10 bases left between them. CDR3 size: 14 residues. Germline values: CDR1 SGHRS, CDR2 YFSETQ. The CDR3 spells CASSSGWPNQPQHF. The CDR3 coding sequence is TGCGCCAGCAGCTCGGGTTGGCCCAATCAGCCCCAGCATTTT.

This sequence joins TRBV19 and TRBJ2-7, with D possibly matching TRBD1 (6 bases). The CDR3 length is 12 residues. CDR1 is LNHDA and CDR2 is SQIVND in the germline V gene (reference sequence). V was clipped by 9 bases and J by 7 bases, with 16 bases between them. The CDR3 region is CASGTPGKEQYF. The CDR3 DNA is TGTGCCAGCGGGACACCGGGAAAGGAGCAGTACTTC.

This clone turned up a few times. The J gene is TRBJ1-1, the V gene TRBV7-2; unclear D gene. This CDR3 spans 14 amino acids. Germline loops: CDR1 SGHTA, CDR2 FQGNSA. V was clipped by 1 base and J by 1 base, with 7 bases between them. The CDR3, as DNA: TGTGCCAGCAGCTTAGTGGGGAGGAACACTGAAGCTTTCTTT. The encoded protein is CASSLVGRNTEAFF.